The 12 T cell receptor beta chains reported below all come from one sample, sequenced in a study of cytomegalovirus exposure and HLA in healthy donors. Researchers ran the PCR with 60 Vbeta and 13 Jbeta primers. Clones were read by immunoSEQ multiplex PCR, and TCRdb kept only the in-frame ones, dropping some. The sample shows around 200,000 clones, around four fifths of them seen only once. Sequencing was done on a sample of PBMCs. These receptors all come from a man aged 45 to 65 in good health and CMV-seronegative.

The V gene is TRBV5-1, the J gene TRBJ2-3; 7 nucleotides agree with TRBD2. Germline CDR1 reads SGHRS; CDR2 reads YFSETQ. After removal of 2 bases from V and 0 bases from J, the junction contained 9 bases not matched to a gene. This CDR3 spans 17 amino acids. The CDR3 loop reads CASSFGTGRDSTDTQYF. The CDR3 DNA is TGCGCCAGCAGCTTCGGTACTGGGAGGGATAGCACAGATACGCAGTATTTT.

The chain combines TRBV18 with TRBJ2-7; 7 bases align to TRBD1. The CDR3 spans 14 residues. The germline CDR1 and CDR2 sequences are KGHSH and LQKENI. V trimming: 1 base; J trimming: 4 bases; junction bases outside the gene matches: 4. The CDR3 sequence: CASSPLGQLYEQYF. In DNA form, the CDR3 reads TGTGCCAGCTCACCACTGGGACAGCTTTACGAGCAGTACTTC.

This clone was found once. The chain couples TRBV2 to TRBJ2-5, with D possibly being TRBD2 (5 bases). V was cut by 4 bases and J by 0 bases, with 9 bases left in between. The CDR3 is 14 amino acids. Germline V gives CDR1 SNHLY, CDR2 FYNNEI. Here the CDR3 DNA reads TGTGCCAGCAGTGGAGGGATTTACCAAGAGACCCAGTACTTC. This sequence encodes CASSGGIYQETQYF. Full variable domain (missing parts from reference TRBV2 and TRBJ2-5): EPEVTQTPSHQVTQMGQEVILRCVPISNHLYFYWYRQILGQKVEFLVSFYNNEISEKSEIFDDQFSVERPDGSNFTLKIRSTKLEDSAMYFCASSGGIYQETQYFGPGTRLLVL.

This clone turned up a few times. The chain recombines TRBV4-3 with TRBJ2-3, with D unresolved. V shed 0 bases and J shed 1 base, with 8 bases lying between them. The CDR3 has 15 amino acids. Germline lookup yields CDR1 LGHNA and CDR2 YSLEER. CDR3 protein: CASSQDLAGTDTQYF. CDR3 in DNA: TGCGCCAGCAGCCAAGATTTGGCGGGCACAGATACGCAGTATTTT.

The chain joins TRBV18 to TRBJ2-7; 7 bases line up with TRBD1. Trimming at V came to 4 bases and at J to 2 bases, leaving 8 bases not matched to a gene. The CDR3 extends over 15 amino acids. Germline values: CDR1 KGHSH, CDR2 LQKENI. CDR3 in DNA: TGTGCCAGCTCACACGGGACAGCCGACGCCTACGAGCAGTACTTC. It is translated as CASSHGTADAYEQYF.

The chain couples TRBV29-1 to TRBJ2-7; 10 nucleotides match TRBD1. J lost 3 bases, V lost 4 bases, and 6 bases had no gene match. In germline, CDR1 is SQVTM, CDR2 ANQGSEA. This CDR3 contains 14 residues. CDR3 nucleotide sequence: TGCAGCGTTGGGAGGACAGGGGGACGCTACGAGCAGTACTTC. Residues: CSVGRTGGRYEQYF.

This chain joins TRBV11-3 and TRBJ2-3, with 11 bases lining up with TRBD2. This CDR3 has 15 residues. Losses at the gene ends were 4 bases for V and 4 bases for J; bases not matched to a gene: 4. Germline V CDR1 and CDR2: SGHNT, YENEEA. The CDR3 bases are TGTGCCAGCAGCTATGGGACTAGCGGACCAGATACGCAGTATTTT. It specifies CASSYGTSGPDTQYF.

This chain links TRBV18 with TRBJ1-1, with TRBD1 as a possible D gene (5 bases). Trimming cost V 6 bases and J 8 bases, with 19 bases left between them. This CDR3 is 14 amino acids long. Germline V gives CDR1 KGHSH, CDR2 LQKENI. CDR3 amino acids: CASSQTGGNNEAFF. For the CDR3, the DNA is TGTGCCAGCTCCCAGACCGGGGGTAATAACGAAGCTTTCTTT. The whole variable domain, remainder taken from reference TRBV18 and TRBJ1-1, is NAGVMQNPRHLVRRRGQEARLRCSPMKGHSHVYWYRQLPEEGLKFMVYLQKENIIDESGMPKERFSAEFPKEGPSILRIQQVVRGDSAAYFCASSQTGGNNEAFFGQGTRLTVV.

The chain links TRBV5-1 to TRBJ2-3, with TRBD2 matching 8 bases. This CDR3 spans 16 amino acids. CDR1 is SGHRS, CDR2 YFSETQ, per germline. The V and J ends lost 4 bases and 4 bases, in that order; junction bases with no gene match: 11. DNA of the CDR3: TGCGCCAGCAGCGGGGGGACTAGTTCGTTCGCAGATACGCAGTATTTT. It specifies CASSGGTSSFADTQYF.

The rearrangement joins TRBV7-9 to TRBJ2-1; 9 positions agree with TRBD2. Per germline, CDR1 SEHNR and CDR2 FQNEAQ (reference sequence). Losses at the gene ends were 10 bases for V and 7 bases for J; bases not matched to a gene: 17. CDR3 size: 16 residues. This CDR3 is CATRPTSGYRGNEQFF. The CDR3 DNA follows: TGTGCCACCAGGCCAACTAGCGGGTACCGTGGGAATGAGCAGTTCTTC.

V is TRBV7-2 and J is TRBJ1-1; maybe TRBD1 (5 bases). CDR1 and CDR2 (germline): SGHTA, FQGNSA. The V end was cut by 5 bases, the J end by 2 bases, with 15 bases between. This CDR3 region has 15 residues. CDR3 region: CASSQSTVLNTEAFF. The DNA of the CDR3 is TGTGCCAGCAGCCAATCGACAGTGTTAAACACTGAAGCTTTCTTT. Complete variable domain (other parts from reference TRBV7-2 and TRBJ1-1): GAGVSQSPSNKVTEKGKDVELRCDPISGHTALYWYRQSLGQGLEFLIYFQGNSAPDKSGLPSDRFSAERTGGSVSTLTIQRTQQEDSAVYLCASSQSTVLNTEAFFGQGTRLTVV.

V and J are TRBV15 and TRBJ2-7; a possible D gene is TRBD2 (5 bases). The CDR3 contains 14 residues. Germline CDR1 LNHNV, CDR2 YYDKDF (reference sequence). Trimming removed 1 base from V and 5 bases from J, with 12 bases in between. This CDR3 reads CATSRVTGVHEQYF. CDR3 nucleotides: TGTGCCACCAGCAGAGTAACCGGGGTCCACGAGCAGTACTTC. Variable domain in full (rest from reference TRBV15 and TRBJ2-7): DAMVIQNPRYQVTQFGKPVTLSCSQTLNHNVMYWYQQKSSQAPKLLFHYYDKDFNNEADTPDNFQSRRPNTSFCFLDIRSPGLGDTAMYLCATSRVTGVHEQYFGPGTRLTVT.